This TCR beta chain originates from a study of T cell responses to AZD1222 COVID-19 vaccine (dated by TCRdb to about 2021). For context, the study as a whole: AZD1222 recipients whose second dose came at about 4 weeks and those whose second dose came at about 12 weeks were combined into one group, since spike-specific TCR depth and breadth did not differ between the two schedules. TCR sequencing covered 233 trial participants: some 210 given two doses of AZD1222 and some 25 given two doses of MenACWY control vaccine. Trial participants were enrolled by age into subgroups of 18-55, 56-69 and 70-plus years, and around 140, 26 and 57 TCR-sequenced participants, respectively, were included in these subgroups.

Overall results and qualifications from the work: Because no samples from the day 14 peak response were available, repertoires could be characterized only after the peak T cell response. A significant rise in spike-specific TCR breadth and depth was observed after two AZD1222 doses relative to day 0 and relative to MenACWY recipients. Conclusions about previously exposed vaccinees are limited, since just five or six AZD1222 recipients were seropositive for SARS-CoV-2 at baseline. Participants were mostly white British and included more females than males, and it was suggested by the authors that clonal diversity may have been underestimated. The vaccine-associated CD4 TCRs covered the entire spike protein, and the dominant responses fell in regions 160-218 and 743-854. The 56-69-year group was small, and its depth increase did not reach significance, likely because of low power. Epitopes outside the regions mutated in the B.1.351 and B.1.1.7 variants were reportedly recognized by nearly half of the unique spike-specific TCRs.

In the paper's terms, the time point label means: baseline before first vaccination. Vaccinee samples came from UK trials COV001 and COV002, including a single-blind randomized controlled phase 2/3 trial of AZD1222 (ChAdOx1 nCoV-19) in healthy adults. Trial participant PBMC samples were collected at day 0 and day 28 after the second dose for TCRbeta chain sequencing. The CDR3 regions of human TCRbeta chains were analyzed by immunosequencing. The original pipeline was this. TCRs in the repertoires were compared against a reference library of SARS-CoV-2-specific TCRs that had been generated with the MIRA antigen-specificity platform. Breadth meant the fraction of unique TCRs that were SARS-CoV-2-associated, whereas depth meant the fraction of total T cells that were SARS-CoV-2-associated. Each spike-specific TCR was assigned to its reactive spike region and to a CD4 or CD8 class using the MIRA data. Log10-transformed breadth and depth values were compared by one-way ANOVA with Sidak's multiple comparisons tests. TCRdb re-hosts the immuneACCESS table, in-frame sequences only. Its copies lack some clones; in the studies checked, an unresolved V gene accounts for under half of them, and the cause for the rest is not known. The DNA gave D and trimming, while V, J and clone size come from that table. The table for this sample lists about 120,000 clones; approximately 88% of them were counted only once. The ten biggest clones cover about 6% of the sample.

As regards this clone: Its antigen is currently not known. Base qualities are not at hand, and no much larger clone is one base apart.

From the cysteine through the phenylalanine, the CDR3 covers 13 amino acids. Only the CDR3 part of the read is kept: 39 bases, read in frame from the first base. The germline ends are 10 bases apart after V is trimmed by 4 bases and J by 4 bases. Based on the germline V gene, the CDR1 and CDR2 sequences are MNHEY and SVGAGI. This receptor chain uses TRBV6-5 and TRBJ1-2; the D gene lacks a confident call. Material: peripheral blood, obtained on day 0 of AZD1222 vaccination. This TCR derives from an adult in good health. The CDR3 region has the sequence CASSFDGLYGYTF. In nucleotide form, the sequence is TGTGCCAGCAGTTTCGACGGTCTCTATGGCTACACCTTC.